This T cell receptor (beta chain) is drawn from a study of T cells in Graves' hyperthyroidism and ophthalmopathy. This CDR3 contains 16 residues. Per germline, CDR1 DFQATT and CDR2 SNEGSKA (reference sequence). V was trimmed by 5 bases and J by 0 bases, leaving 17 bases between them. This clonotype was seen at least ten times. Amplification yielded TCR beta CDR3 regions, with RNA transcripts as the source. The TCR CDR3 first-round RT-PCR relied on the HTBI primer set. TCRdb recomputed calls from the multiplex PCR reads with MiXCR, one row per CDR3 protein. The sample contains approximately 330,000 distinct CDR3 sequences, approximately 22% of which appear only once.

This clonotype originated in a woman in her forties or fifties with Graves' hyperthyroidism. This sequence joins TRBV20-1 and TRBJ2-1, with D possibly called TRBD1 or TRBD2 (5 bases each). Sequences were obtained from blood. The CDR3 is CSAPGDHRSSYNEQFF. The CDR3 DNA is TGCAGTGCTCCCGGGGACCACAGGAGCTCCTACAATGAGCAGTTCTTC.